The rows below give T cell receptor beta chains drawn from one sample of a study of cytotoxic CD8 clonotypes in ibrutinib-treated CLL. TCRdb's copy holds only in-frame clones and misses some; the assay was immunoSEQ multiplex PCR. Among some 200,000 clones, just under 80% were seen once, and the ten largest hold over 9.5%. Sequencing was performed on PBMCs, taken after 12 months of ibrutinib treatment. Receptors were obtained from a human donor with chronic lymphocytic leukemia. The CDR3 runs from the conserved cysteine through the conserved F or W. The D gene is left open where the match is weak. Rows may omit the clone size; those that give it use once, few, many or a size class.

clone_size	j_call	v_call	d_call	cdr3_nt	cdr3_aa
NA	TRBJ2-4	TRBV2	TRBD2	TGTGCCAGCAGTCCGCGGGGGGGCGAAAACATTCAGTACTTC	CASSPRGGENIQYF
NA	TRBJ1-1	TRBV4-1	NA	TGCGCCAGCAGCCACTTTCCGGCCGCTCAAGGTGCTGAAGCTTTCTTT	CASSHFPAAQGAEAFF
NA	TRBJ2-7	TRBV18	NA	TGTGCCAGCTCAACGTCGATGAGCTCCTACGAGCAGTACTTC	CASSTSMSSYEQYF
once	TRBJ2-7	TRBV7-2	NA	TGTGCCAGCAGCTTAGCCAGGACCTCCTACGAGCAGTACTTC	CASSLARTSYEQYF
NA	TRBJ2-3	TRBV9	NA	TGTGCCAGCAGCCCCCTAGGATTTCGCACAGATACGCAGTATTTT	CASSPLGFRTDTQYF
NA	TRBJ2-7	TRBV5-7	TRBD2	TGTGCCAGCCCCCTGAGCGGGGGAAGCTCCTACGAGCAGTACTTC	CASPLSGGSSYEQYF
NA	TRBJ2-7	TRBV10-3	NA	TGTGCCATCATCATAGGGGGGTCCTACGAGCAGTACTTC	CAIIIGGSYEQYF
NA	TRBJ2-3	TRBV2	TRBD1	TGTGCCAGCAGCTACGGACAGGGGGTGCATGGTACGCAGTATTTT	CASSYGQGVHGTQYF
few	TRBJ2-3	TRBV6-4	TRBD1	TGTGCCAGCAGTGAACCGGGACAGGGGGCTATAGATACGCAGTATTTT	CASSEPGQGAIDTQYF
NA	TRBJ2-7	TRBV5-4	NA	TGTGCCAGCAGCTTGGGTCGGCCGATCTACGAGCAGTACTTC	CASSLGRPIYEQYF
NA	TRBJ2-5	TRBV7-8	NA	TGTGCCAGCAGCTCGACCGGGGGAAGGGAGACCCAGTACTTC	CASSSTGGRETQYF
NA	TRBJ2-5	TRBV5-1	TRBD2	TGCGCCAGCAGCGTGGGGACTAGCCATTCCCAAGAGACCCAGTACTTC	CASSVGTSHSQETQYF
once	TRBJ2-7	TRBV28	TRBD1	TGTGCCAGCAGTCAGAGACCGTTCCCACAGGGGGAGCAGTACTTC	CASSQRPFPQGEQYF
NA	TRBJ2-7	TRBV6-4	NA	TGTGCCAGCAGTGAAGACGGGACCTACGAGCAGTACTTC	CASSEDGTYEQYF
NA	TRBJ2-1	TRBV5-4	NA	TGTGCCAGCAGCCTGACGAGCAATGAGCAGTTCTTC	CASSLTSNEQFF
once	TRBJ2-1	TRBV6-5	TRBD1	TGTGCCACCTCCGGGACAGGGGCCAACAATGAGCAGTTCTTC	CATSGTGANNEQFF
NA	TRBJ2-5	TRBV6-1	TRBD2	TGTGCCAGCAGTGAAGCACGTACTAGCGGGAGCGGGGGGAGAGAGACCCAGTACTTC	CASSEARTSGSGGRETQYF
few	TRBJ1-1	TRBV5-1	NA	TGCGCCAGCAGCGACACTCCTGAGAACACTGAAGCTTTCTTT	CASSDTPENTEAFF
NA	TRBJ1-5	TRBV6-5	NA	TGTGCCAGCGCCGGACAGTCCAATCAGCCCCAGCATTTT	CASAGQSNQPQHF
NA	TRBJ2-7	TRBV6-6	NA	TGTGCCAGCAGTTACTCGAGGGCCTACGAGCAGTACTTC	CASSYSRAYEQYF
NA	TRBJ1-1	TRBV7-9	NA	TGTGCCAGCAGCACCTCAGGGGCGGAGAACACTGAAGCTTTCTTT	CASSTSGAENTEAFF
NA	TRBJ2-2	TRBV5-1	NA	TGCGCCAGCAGCTTGAACAGGGCGGGAAACACCGGGGAGCTGTTTTTT	CASSLNRAGNTGELFF
few	TRBJ2-7	TRBV25-1	TRBD1	TGTGCCAGCAGAGGACAGGTTTCCTACGAGCAGTACTTC	CASRGQVSYEQYF
NA	TRBJ2-7	TRBV7-9	TRBD2	TGTGCCAGCAGCTCAGGCGGACTAGTTAGATCCTACGAGCAGTACTTC	CASSSGGLVRSYEQYF